There are a few counts of the clone carrying this T cell receptor (beta chain). Its antigen is as yet unknown. One end of the junction is discordant with germline, which a read error may explain. TCRdb reanalysed the 5' RACE reads using MiXCR and keeps one entry per CDR3 protein. The data show some 570,000 distinct CDR3 sequences, about 20% seen once. This sample was taken from a study of identical twins. Findings of the study overall: Excess low generation probability was seen in twin-shared out-of-frame alpha sequences.

CDR3 length: 15 amino acids. CDR1 is SNHLY and CDR2 is FYNNEI in the germline V gene. This sample was also put to use in a study of yellow fever vaccine responses in identical twins.

The clonotype was recovered from a woman aged 18 to 35 in good health. Sequences were obtained from CD4+ T cells sorted from blood. The genes are TRBV2 and TRBJ1-5; the match to TRBD1 covers 8 bases. The CDR3 nucleotides read TGTGCCAGCAGTGAAGCGGACAGGGTCGGTCAGACCCAGCATTTT. It specifies CASSEADRVGQTQHF.